The rows below give T cell receptor beta chains drawn from one sample of a study of CD8 T cells in Susac syndrome. TCRdb independently ran MiXCR on the immunoSEQ multiplex PCR reads; one entry per CDR3 protein. The profile shows about 280,000 distinct CDR3 sequences, 85% of them singletons. Sequences were obtained from CD8+ T cells from PBMCs. All receptors derive from a human donor with multiple sclerosis. Both conserved end residues are part of each CDR3. The D gene is left open where the match is weak. The size of a clone is reported for some rows only, either as once, few or many, or as a class for expanded clones.

D gene: -
V gene: TRBV5-1
clone size: -
J gene: TRBJ1-1
CDR3 protein: CASTVSRNTEAFF
CDR3 DNA: TGCGCCAGCACAGTCAGCCGGAACACTGAAGCTTTCTTT

D gene: -
V gene: TRBV27
clone size: -
J gene: TRBJ1-5
CDR3 protein: CASSFGSHSNQPQHF
CDR3 DNA: TGTGCCAGCAGTTTTGGCTCTCATAGCAATCAGCCCCAGCATTTT

D gene: TRBD2
V gene: TRBV5-4
clone size: -
J gene: TRBJ2-1
CDR3 protein: CASSLAQREFNEQFF
CDR3 DNA: TGTGCCAGCAGCTTGGCGCAGCGGGAGTTCAATGAGCAGTTCTTC

D gene: TRBD1
V gene: TRBV7-9
clone size: -
J gene: TRBJ2-2
CDR3 protein: CASSPGTGDTNTGELFF
CDR3 DNA: TGTGCCAGCAGCCCCGGGACAGGGGACACGAACACCGGGGAGCTGTTTTTT

D gene: TRBD2
V gene: TRBV20-1
clone size: -
J gene: TRBJ2-7
CDR3 protein: CSARPTSGRVYEQYF
CDR3 DNA: TGCAGTGCTAGACCTACTAGCGGGAGGGTTTACGAGCAGTACTTC

D gene: TRBD2
V gene: TRBV4-2
clone size: few
J gene: TRBJ2-7
CDR3 protein: CASSQDEASGIYEQYF
CDR3 DNA: TGTGCCAGCAGCCAAGATGAGGCGAGCGGGATCTACGAGCAGTACTTC

D gene: -
V gene: TRBV6-1
clone size: -
J gene: TRBJ2-5
CDR3 protein: CASSEFKGQETQYF
CDR3 DNA: TGTGCCAGCAGTGAATTCAAGGGCCAAGAGACCCAGTACTTC

D gene: -
V gene: TRBV29-1
clone size: -
J gene: TRBJ1-1
CDR3 protein: CSGIIMNTEAFF
CDR3 DNA: TGCAGCGGGATTATCATGAACACTGAAGCTTTCTTT

D gene: -
V gene: TRBV4-2
clone size: -
J gene: TRBJ2-1
CDR3 protein: CASSQVILIDEQFF
CDR3 DNA: TGTGCCAGCAGCCAAGTTATACTAATCGATGAGCAGTTCTTC

D gene: TRBD1
V gene: TRBV6-1
clone size: -
J gene: TRBJ2-3
CDR3 protein: CASSTSGQGISDTQYF
CDR3 DNA: TGTGCCAGCAGCACCTCGGGACAGGGGATCTCAGATACGCAGTATTTT

D gene: -
V gene: TRBV18
clone size: -
J gene: TRBJ2-1
CDR3 protein: CASSHGEHEQFF
CDR3 DNA: TGTGCCAGCTCACACGGTGAACATGAGCAGTTCTTC

D gene: -
V gene: TRBV20-1
clone size: -
J gene: TRBJ2-2
CDR3 protein: CSARSQTKAGELFF
CDR3 DNA: TGCAGTGCTAGGTCTCAGACCAAAGCGGGGGAGCTGTTTTTT

D gene: TRBD1
V gene: TRBV19
clone size: -
J gene: TRBJ2-7
CDR3 protein: CASSSGGNYEQYF
CDR3 DNA: TGTGCCAGTAGTTCAGGGGGTAACTACGAGCAGTACTTC

D gene: TRBD1
V gene: TRBV28
clone size: -
J gene: TRBJ2-1
CDR3 protein: CASSLRQGSSDNEQFF
CDR3 DNA: TGTGCCAGCAGTTTAAGACAGGGAAGTTCCGACAATGAGCAGTTCTTC

D gene: TRBD1
V gene: TRBV6-5
clone size: -
J gene: TRBJ1-1
CDR3 protein: CASSQGVGGTEAFF
CDR3 DNA: TGTGCCAGCAGTCAGGGGGTGGGGGGCACTGAAGCTTTCTTT

D gene: -
V gene: TRBV28
clone size: once
J gene: TRBJ2-7
CDR3 protein: CASSLEQTYEQYF
CDR3 DNA: TGTGCCAGCAGTTTAGAACAGACCTACGAGCAGTACTTC

D gene: -
V gene: TRBV3-1
clone size: -
J gene: TRBJ2-1
CDR3 protein: CASSQVVGPNNEQFF
CDR3 DNA: TGTGCCAGCAGCCAAGTTGTGGGACCTAACAATGAGCAGTTCTTC

D gene: -
V gene: TRBV28
clone size: once
J gene: TRBJ2-7
CDR3 protein: CASSLWGFSYEQYF
CDR3 DNA: TGTGCCAGCAGTTTATGGGGGTTTTCCTACGAGCAGTACTTC

D gene: -
V gene: TRBV30
clone size: -
J gene: TRBJ2-5
CDR3 protein: CAWATGLGETQYF
CDR3 DNA: TGTGCCTGGGCGACAGGTTTAGGAGAGACCCAGTACTTC

D gene: -
V gene: TRBV5-1
clone size: -
J gene: TRBJ1-5
CDR3 protein: CACPPGRNQPQHF
CDR3 DNA: TGCGCCTGCCCACCGGGACGGAATCAGCCCCAGCATTTT

D gene: TRBD2
V gene: TRBV9
clone size: -
J gene: TRBJ2-1
CDR3 protein: CASSVEGASGSFGNEQFF
CDR3 DNA: TGTGCCAGCAGCGTAGAGGGGGCTAGCGGGAGTTTCGGCAATGAGCAGTTCTTC

D gene: -
V gene: TRBV25-1
clone size: -
J gene: TRBJ1-5
CDR3 protein: CASSVGGFGNQPQHF
CDR3 DNA: TGTGCCAGCAGTGTTGGGGGTTTTGGCAATCAGCCCCAGCATTTT

D gene: -
V gene: TRBV6-1
clone size: -
J gene: TRBJ2-2
CDR3 protein: CASRDFEGRSNGELFF
CDR3 DNA: TGTGCCAGCAGAGACTTTGAAGGGAGGAGTAACGGGGAGCTGTTTTTT

D gene: -
V gene: TRBV28
clone size: -
J gene: TRBJ1-5
CDR3 protein: CASSAGVSNQPQHF
CDR3 DNA: TGTGCCAGCAGCGCAGGGGTCAGCAATCAGCCCCAGCATTTT

D gene: TRBD2
V gene: TRBV4-1
clone size: -
J gene: TRBJ2-1
CDR3 protein: CASSQASGRENEQFF
CDR3 DNA: TGCGCCAGCAGCCAGGCTAGCGGGAGGGAAAATGAGCAGTTCTTC

D gene: TRBD1
V gene: TRBV12-3/TRBV12-4
clone size: -
J gene: TRBJ2-2
CDR3 protein: CASINRGNTGELFF
CDR3 DNA: TGTGCCAGCATAAACAGGGGGAACACCGGGGAGCTGTTTTTT

D gene: -
V gene: TRBV5-1
clone size: -
J gene: TRBJ2-7
CDR3 protein: CASRAQGTATYEQYF
CDR3 DNA: TGCGCCAGCCGTGCGCAGGGGACTGCCACCTACGAGCAGTACTTC

D gene: TRBD1
V gene: TRBV9
clone size: -
J gene: TRBJ1-2
CDR3 protein: CASSAGTGQGRAKGYTF
CDR3 DNA: TGTGCCAGCAGCGCCGGGACAGGGCAGGGTAGAGCGAAAGGCTACACCTTC

D gene: TRBD1
V gene: TRBV4-1
clone size: few
J gene: TRBJ2-5
CDR3 protein: CASSNRGQVGIRQETQYF
CDR3 DNA: TGCGCCAGCAGTAACAGGGGGCAGGTGGGGATAAGACAAGAGACCCAGTACTTC

D gene: -
V gene: TRBV27
clone size: -
J gene: TRBJ1-3
CDR3 protein: CASSFGQPSGGSTIYF
CDR3 DNA: TGTGCCAGCAGTTTCGGGCAGCCCTCGGGGGGAAGCACCATATATTTT

D gene: TRBD1
V gene: TRBV2
clone size: -
J gene: TRBJ2-7
CDR3 protein: CASTDRGPYEQYF
CDR3 DNA: TGTGCCAGCACGGACAGGGGGCCTTACGAGCAGTACTTC

D gene: -
V gene: TRBV5-1
clone size: -
J gene: TRBJ1-1
CDR3 protein: CASSTHSSVNTEAFF
CDR3 DNA: TGCGCCAGCAGCACACACAGCTCCGTGAACACTGAAGCTTTCTTT

D gene: -
V gene: TRBV20-1
clone size: -
J gene: TRBJ2-2
CDR3 protein: CSARDRGHTNTGELFF
CDR3 DNA: TGCAGTGCTAGAGATAGGGGACATACGAACACCGGGGAGCTGTTTTTT

D gene: -
V gene: TRBV7-9
clone size: -
J gene: TRBJ2-7
CDR3 protein: CASSARQFHEQYF
CDR3 DNA: TGTGCCAGCAGCGCGAGACAGTTCCACGAGCAGTACTTC

D gene: -
V gene: TRBV12-5
clone size: -
J gene: TRBJ1-1
CDR3 protein: CASGLTVGTEAFF
CDR3 DNA: TGTGCTAGTGGTTTAACGGTGGGCACTGAAGCTTTCTTT

D gene: -
V gene: TRBV11-2
clone size: once
J gene: TRBJ2-7
CDR3 protein: CASSTPGGPPSYEQYF
CDR3 DNA: TGTGCCAGCAGCACCCCCGGAGGCCCCCCATCCTACGAGCAGTACTTC

D gene: -
V gene: TRBV29-1
clone size: once
J gene: TRBJ2-1
CDR3 protein: CSVEEVTGIASYNEQFF
CDR3 DNA: TGCAGCGTTGAAGAGGTCACAGGGATTGCGTCCTACAATGAGCAGTTCTTC

D gene: -
V gene: TRBV7-9
clone size: -
J gene: TRBJ2-7
CDR3 protein: CASSLGGAGSGEQYF
CDR3 DNA: TGTGCCAGCAGCTTAGGAGGAGCCGGGAGCGGTGAGCAGTACTTC

D gene: -
V gene: TRBV5-1
clone size: few
J gene: TRBJ2-7
CDR3 protein: CASSLGGREQYF
CDR3 DNA: TGCGCCAGCAGCTTGGGGGGTCGGGAGCAGTACTTC

D gene: -
V gene: TRBV27
clone size: few
J gene: TRBJ2-7
CDR3 protein: CASSLWGQGSEQYF
CDR3 DNA: TGTGCCAGCAGTTTGTGGGGGCAGGGATCCGAGCAGTACTTC

D gene: -
V gene: TRBV21-1
clone size: -
J gene: TRBJ1-1
CDR3 protein: CASSNSGQDMNTEAFF
CDR3 DNA: TGTGCCAGCAGCAACTCGGGACAGGATATGAACACTGAAGCTTTCTTT

D gene: -
V gene: TRBV6-1
clone size: -
J gene: TRBJ1-2
CDR3 protein: CASSEAAQPRYGYTF
CDR3 DNA: TGTGCCAGCAGTGAAGCTGCGCAACCTAGGTATGGCTACACCTTC

D gene: TRBD2
V gene: TRBV3-1
clone size: -
J gene: TRBJ2-7
CDR3 protein: CASSQESGSREQYF
CDR3 DNA: TGTGCCAGCAGCCAAGAAAGCGGGAGTCGGGAGCAGTACTTC

D gene: -
V gene: TRBV29-1
clone size: -
J gene: TRBJ1-5
CDR3 protein: CSVWNQPQHF
CDR3 DNA: TGCAGCGTTTGGAATCAGCCCCAGCATTTT

D gene: TRBD1
V gene: TRBV27
clone size: -
J gene: TRBJ1-5
CDR3 protein: CASRGPKGAYQPQHF
CDR3 DNA: TGTGCCAGCAGGGGTCCCAAGGGGGCCTATCAGCCCCAGCATTTT

D gene: TRBD2
V gene: TRBV2
clone size: -
J gene: TRBJ2-3
CDR3 protein: CASSPNSGRVTDTQYF
CDR3 DNA: TGTGCCAGCAGTCCCAACAGCGGGAGGGTAACAGATACGCAGTATTTT

D gene: -
V gene: TRBV29-1
clone size: -
J gene: TRBJ2-2
CDR3 protein: CSVEFVSGELFF
CDR3 DNA: TGCAGCGTTGAATTCGTAAGCGGGGAGCTGTTTTTT

D gene: TRBD2
V gene: TRBV18
clone size: -
J gene: TRBJ2-1
CDR3 protein: CVSSPRSTSKNEQFF
CDR3 DNA: TGTGTCAGCTCCCCTAGATCGACTAGCAAGAATGAGCAGTTCTTC

D gene: TRBD2
V gene: TRBV9
clone size: -
J gene: TRBJ2-5
CDR3 protein: CASSVASGIQETQYF
CDR3 DNA: TGTGCCAGCAGCGTAGCAAGCGGGATCCAAGAGACCCAGTACTTC

D gene: -
V gene: TRBV12-5
clone size: -
J gene: TRBJ2-1
CDR3 protein: CASVSIGNEQFF
CDR3 DNA: TGTGCTAGTGTCTCCATCGGCAATGAGCAGTTCTTC

D gene: -
V gene: TRBV2
clone size: -
J gene: TRBJ2-7
CDR3 protein: CASRTAAGKVHEQYF
CDR3 DNA: TGTGCCAGCAGGACAGCCGCGGGAAAGGTCCACGAGCAGTACTTC

D gene: -
V gene: TRBV7-2
clone size: -
J gene: TRBJ2-3
CDR3 protein: CASSLALGPIGTDTQYF
CDR3 DNA: TGTGCCAGCAGCTTAGCTCTGGGGCCGATAGGCACAGATACGCAGTATTTT

D gene: TRBD2
V gene: TRBV27
clone size: -
J gene: TRBJ2-1
CDR3 protein: CASSFGLAGYNEQFF
CDR3 DNA: TGTGCCAGCAGTTTCGGGCTAGCGGGGTACAATGAGCAGTTCTTC